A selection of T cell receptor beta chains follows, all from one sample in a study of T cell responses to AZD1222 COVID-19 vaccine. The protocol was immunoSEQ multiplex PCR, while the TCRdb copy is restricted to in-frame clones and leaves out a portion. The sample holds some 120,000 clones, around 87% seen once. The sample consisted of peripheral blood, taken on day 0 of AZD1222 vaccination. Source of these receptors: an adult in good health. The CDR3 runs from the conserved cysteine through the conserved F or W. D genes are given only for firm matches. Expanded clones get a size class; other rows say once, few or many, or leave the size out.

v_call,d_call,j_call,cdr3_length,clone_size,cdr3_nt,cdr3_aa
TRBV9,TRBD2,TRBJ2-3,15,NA,TGTGCCAGCAGCCCCGGACTAGCGGGGAGAGATACGCAGTATTTT,CASSPGLAGRDTQYF
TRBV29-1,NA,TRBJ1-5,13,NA,TGCAGCGTTGTGGGAGGGATCAATCAGCCCCAGCATTTT,CSVVGGINQPQHF
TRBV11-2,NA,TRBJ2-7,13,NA,TGTGCCAGCAGCTTGGTAGAGACCTACGAGCAGTACTTC,CASSLVETYEQYF
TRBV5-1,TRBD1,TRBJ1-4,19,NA,TGCGCCAGCAGCTTGGATCTAAGGACAGGGACGAACCCTAATGAAAAACTGTTTTTT,CASSLDLRTGTNPNEKLFF
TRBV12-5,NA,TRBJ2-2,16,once,TGTGCTAGTGGTTTGGTAATTAGCGGAAACACCGGGGAGCTGTTTTTT,CASGLVISGNTGELFF
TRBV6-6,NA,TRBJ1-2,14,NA,TGTGCCAGCATCCCGAATGGACAGCGCTATGGCTACACCTTC,CASIPNGQRYGYTF
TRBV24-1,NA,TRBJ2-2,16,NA,TGTGCCACCAGTGATTCCCAGAGGGGGGGTACCGGGGAGCTGTTTTTT,CATSDSQRGGTGELFF
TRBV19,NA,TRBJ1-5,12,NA,TGTGCCAGTAGTTGGGGCGCCCAGCCCCAGCATTTT,CASSWGAQPQHF
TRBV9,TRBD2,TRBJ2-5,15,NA,TGTGCCAGCAGCGTAGCGGGGGGGCTCACGGAGACCCAGTACTTC,CASSVAGGLTETQYF
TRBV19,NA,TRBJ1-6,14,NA,TGTGCCAGTAGTATAATGACAGGTTCTCCACCCCTCCACTTT,CASSIMTGSPPLHF
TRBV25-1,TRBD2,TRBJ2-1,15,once,TGTGCCAGCAGTGAGCTAGCGGGGGGGCGTAATGAGCAGTTCTTC,CASSELAGGRNEQFF
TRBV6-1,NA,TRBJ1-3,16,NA,TGTGCCAGCAGTGAAGTTGTAAGGGGTCTTGGAAACACCATATATTTT,CASSEVVRGLGNTIYF
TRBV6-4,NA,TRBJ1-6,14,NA,TGTGCCAGCAGTCCCAGGGGATATAATTCACCCCTCCACTTT,CASSPRGYNSPLHF
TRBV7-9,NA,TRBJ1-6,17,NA,TGTGCCAGCAGGCCCGGAAGGGGTGGGGGTATCAATTCACCCCTCCACTTT,CASRPGRGGGINSPLHF
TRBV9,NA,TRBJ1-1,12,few,TGTGCCAGCAGCGTAGGCGGCACTGAAGCTTTCTTT,CASSVGGTEAFF